What follows describes a single TCR beta chain. The target antigen is unknown. One end of the junction varies from germline; a read error may be responsible. The V gene's germline CDR1 is MNHEY and CDR2 SVGAGI. The CDR3 is 15 amino acids. The sample is drawn from a study of tumor and adjacent non-tumor tissue in lung cancer. As for the study in general: Millions of productive TCRbeta reads were obtained per sample on average.

No cell sorting was done before RNA was extracted from the tissue. This non-tumor lung sample came from over 3 cm beyond the tumor edge. Between August and November 2014, newly diagnosed, chemotherapy-naive lung cancer patients underwent thoracic surgery in China. Study outcomes and limitations: Tumor repertoires had a smaller top 100 clone share than normal lung.

TCRbeta libraries were built with three rounds of nested PCR, modified from ARM-PCR. TCRdb re-analysed the multiplex PCR reads in MiXCR, keeping a single row per CDR3 protein. The profile covers tens of thousands of distinct CDR3 sequences, with around 76% appearing a single time and 40% to 45% taken by the ten largest. The source is a man aged 55 to 70 with non-small cell lung cancer. The specimen was distant non-tumor lung tissue. This chain connects TRBV6-5 to TRBJ1-1, with D unresolved. CDR3 sequence (DNA): TGTGCCAGCTGTTACGGCGGTCGGGTGTACACTGAAGCATTCTTT. Protein: CASCYGGRVYTEAFF.